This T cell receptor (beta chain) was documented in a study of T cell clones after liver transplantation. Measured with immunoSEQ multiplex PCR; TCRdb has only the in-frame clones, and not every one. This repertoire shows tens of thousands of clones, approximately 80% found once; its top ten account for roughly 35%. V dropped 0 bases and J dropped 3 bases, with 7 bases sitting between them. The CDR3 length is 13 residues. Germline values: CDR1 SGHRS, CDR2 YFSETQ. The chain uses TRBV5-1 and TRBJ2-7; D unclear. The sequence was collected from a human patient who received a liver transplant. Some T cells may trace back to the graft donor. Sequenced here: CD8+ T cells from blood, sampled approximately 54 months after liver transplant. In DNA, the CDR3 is TGCGCCAGCAGCTTGGACAGAGTCTACGAGCAGTACTTC. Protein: CASSLDRVYEQYF.